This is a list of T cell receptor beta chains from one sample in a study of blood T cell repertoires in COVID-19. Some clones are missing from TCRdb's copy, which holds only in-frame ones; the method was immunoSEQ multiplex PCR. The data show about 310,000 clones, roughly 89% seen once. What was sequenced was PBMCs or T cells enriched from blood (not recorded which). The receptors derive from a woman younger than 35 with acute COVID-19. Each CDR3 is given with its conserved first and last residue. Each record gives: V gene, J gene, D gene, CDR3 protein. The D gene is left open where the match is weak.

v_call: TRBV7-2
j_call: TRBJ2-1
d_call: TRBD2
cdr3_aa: CASSLVPSGISYNEQFF

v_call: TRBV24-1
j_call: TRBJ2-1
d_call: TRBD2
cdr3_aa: CATSDTTSGYNEQFF

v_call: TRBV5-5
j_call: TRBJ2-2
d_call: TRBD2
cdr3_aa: CASSFGPSGGELFF

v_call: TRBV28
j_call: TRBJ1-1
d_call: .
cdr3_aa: CASSFKQGFDYTEAFF

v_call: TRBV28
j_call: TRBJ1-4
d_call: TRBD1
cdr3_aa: CASSSGGTNEKLFF

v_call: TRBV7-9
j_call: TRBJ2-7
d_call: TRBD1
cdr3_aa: CASSLNAGGYEQYF

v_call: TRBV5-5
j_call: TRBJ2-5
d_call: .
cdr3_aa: CASSILRGRETQYF

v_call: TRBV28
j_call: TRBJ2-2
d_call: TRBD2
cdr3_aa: CASARTSGTPGELFF

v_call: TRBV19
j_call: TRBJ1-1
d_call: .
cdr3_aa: CASSFQTANTEAFF

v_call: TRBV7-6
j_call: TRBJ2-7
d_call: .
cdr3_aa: CASSLEPGSHEQYF

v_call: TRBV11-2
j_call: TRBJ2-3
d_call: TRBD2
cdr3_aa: CASSLGGRASTDTQYF

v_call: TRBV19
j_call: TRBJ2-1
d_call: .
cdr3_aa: CASSRQVRGEQFF

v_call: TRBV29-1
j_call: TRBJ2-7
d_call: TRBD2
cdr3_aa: CSVDAGAGEQYF

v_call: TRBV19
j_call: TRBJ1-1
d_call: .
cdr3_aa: CASSIGQRGTEAFF

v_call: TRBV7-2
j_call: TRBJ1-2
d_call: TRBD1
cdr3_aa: CASSVDRGPFGYTF

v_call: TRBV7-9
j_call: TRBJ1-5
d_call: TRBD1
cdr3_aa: CASSLSGTGANQPQHF

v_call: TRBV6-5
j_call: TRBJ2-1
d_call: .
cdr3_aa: CASRISAASYNEQFF

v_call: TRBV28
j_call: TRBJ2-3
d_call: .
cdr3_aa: CASSSLTDTQYF

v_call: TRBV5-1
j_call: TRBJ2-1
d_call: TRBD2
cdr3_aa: CASSPGLAGVDEQFF

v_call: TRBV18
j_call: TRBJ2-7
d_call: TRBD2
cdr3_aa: CASSLRLAGEEQYF

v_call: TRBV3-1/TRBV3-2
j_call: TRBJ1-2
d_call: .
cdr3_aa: CASSHADRPNYGYTF

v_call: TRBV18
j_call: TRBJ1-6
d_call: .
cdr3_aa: CASSPRAGKGHDSPLHF

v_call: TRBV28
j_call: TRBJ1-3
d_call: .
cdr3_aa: CVSRDSSSGNTIYF

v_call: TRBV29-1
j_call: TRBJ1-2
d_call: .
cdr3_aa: CSVGEYGYTF

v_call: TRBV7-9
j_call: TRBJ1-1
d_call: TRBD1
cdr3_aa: CASSFQGGDTEAFF

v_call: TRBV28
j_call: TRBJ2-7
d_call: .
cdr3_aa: CASTFEVSGYEQYF

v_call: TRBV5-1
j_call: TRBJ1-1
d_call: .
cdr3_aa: CASSLAGSMNTEAFF

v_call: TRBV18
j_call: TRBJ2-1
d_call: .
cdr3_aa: CASSSRDEQFF

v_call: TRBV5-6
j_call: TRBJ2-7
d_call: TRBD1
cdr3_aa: CASSFPGTGSYEQYF